This TCR beta chain is from a study of shared clonotypes between healthy human individuals. This clone was observed a single time. Original processing notes: Quality scores were absent from the junction-only immunoSEQ sequences, so filtering differed. This table comes from immunoSEQ multiplex PCR, and its TCRdb copy is limited to in-frame clones, with some not included. V and J calls and clone size are copied from that table; D and trimming were computed from the DNA. Of hundreds of thousands of clones in the sample, around 77% were seen once. This CDR3 is built from 12 residues. Trimming took off 6 bases at V and 3 bases at J, with 3 bases between the two ends. Germline loops: CDR1 SNHLY, CDR2 FYNNEI.

Source material: PBMCs. The chain combines TRBV2 with TRBJ2-6; D is undetermined. The clonotype was recovered from a woman aged 35 to 49 in good health. Some clones in this sample may be carry-over from other donors' samples. CDR3 sequence reads: CASRIGANVLTF. The CDR3 DNA is TGTGCCAGCAGGATTGGGGCCAACGTCCTGACTTTC. The full variable domain, rest sourced from reference TRBV2 and TRBJ2-6, is EPEVTQTPSHQVTQMGQEVILRCVPISNHLYFYWYRQILGQKVEFLVSFYNNEISEKSEIFDDQFSVERPDGSNFTLKIRSTKLEDSAMYFCASRIGANVLTFGAGSRLTVL.